Listed below are T cell receptor beta chains from one sample, sequenced in a study of tumor and adjacent non-tumor tissue in lung cancer. One entry per CDR3 protein results from TCRdb running MiXCR on the multiplex PCR reads. The sample records 200,000 to 250,000 distinct CDR3 sequences, less than 80% being singletons. Sequencing was done on a sample of lung tumor tissue. All receptors derive from a man aged 55 to 70 with non-small cell lung cancer. The CDR3 runs from the conserved cysteine through the conserved F or W.

J	V	CDR3
TRBJ2-5	TRBV12-3/TRBV12-4	CASSLVQGQETQYF
TRBJ1-5	TRBV12-5	CASGPDISYQPQHF
TRBJ1-1	TRBV11-2	CASSFAAGLSEAFF
TRBJ2-1	TRBV29-1	CGVPGPSYNEQFF
TRBJ2-5	TRBV12-3/TRBV12-4	CASSPSTGRETQYF
TRBJ2-7	TRBV11-2	CASSPSTGPSYERYF
TRBJ1-2	TRBV7-9	CASSSQIGQGYTF
TRBJ2-3	TRBV4-3	CASSRRATSGSTDTQYF
TRBJ2-7	TRBV6-1	CAISSSPGREQYF
TRBJ1-1	TRBV11-2	CASSPQGFTEAFF
TRBJ2-5	TRBV5-1	CASSLADITAQETQYF
TRBJ1-1	TRBV11-2	CASSPGQGRKEASF
TRBJ2-3	TRBV20-1	CSANSPSGRSYTQYF
TRBJ2-1	TRBV20-1	CSAKGLNRCNEQFF
TRBJ1-2	TRBV12-3/TRBV12-4	CASSLSGSSGGYTF
TRBJ1-1	TRBV20-1	CSVRPGTRGGEAFF
TRBJ1-1	TRBV4-2	CVSSQVPGECTETFF
TRBJ2-3	TRBV4-3	CASSQSSGAGTDTQYF
TRBJ2-1	TRBV20-1	CSAGGSSYNEQSF
TRBJ2-4	TRBV12-3/TRBV12-4	CASSLSPVGGPQNIQYF
TRBJ1-1	TRBV5-6	CANSLIQGTEAFF
TRBJ2-1	TRBV12-3/TRBV12-4	CASSLEVAGGNEQFF
TRBJ2-3	TRBV4-2	CASSQSLAGDTDTQYF
TRBJ2-7	TRBV11-3	CTSSFRHSSYEQYF
TRBJ2-3	TRBV4-3	CASSSFGGSSGDTQYF
TRBJ2-2	TRBV20-1	CSAPLTGGSGELFF
TRBJ2-7	TRBV20-1	CSAKRPSGSLHEQYF
TRBJ2-3	TRBV6-5	CVSSYTAGVPDTQYF
TRBJ1-1	TRBV2	CASSRGRQNTEAFF
TRBJ2-2	TRBV5-1	CASRDTDTGELFF
TRBJ2-7	TRBV4-1	CASSQRLGGSHEQYF
TRBJ1-4	TRBV20-1	CSASWGGVNEKLFF
TRBJ2-1	TRBV6-2/TRBV6-3	CTSSYSRMYLDSQYNEQFF
TRBJ2-7	TRBV6-2/TRBV6-3	CATLPRGLGVYEQYF
TRBJ1-2	TRBV29-1	CSVGHLGRDHGYTF
TRBJ1-6	TRBV4-1	CASSRGSSSYNSTLHF
TRBJ2-7	TRBV12-3/TRBV12-4	CASRRRQYEQYF
TRBJ1-1	TRBV12-3/TRBV12-4	CASSREQGISTEAFF
TRBJ1-6	TRBV6-5	CASSRGQGRGNSPLHF
TRBJ2-2	TRBV4-2	CASSQGVLLAGVTGELFF
TRBJ1-5	TRBV4-1	CASSQDRGGGQPQHF
TRBJ1-1	TRBV6-5	CTSSLRADLCEAFF
TRBJ2-1	TRBV6-6	CANSQLAEVHNEQFF
TRBJ2-1	TRBV4-2	CASSQEPGGAGAKYNEQFF
TRBJ1-3	TRBV12-3/TRBV12-4	CASTDISGNTIYF
TRBJ2-3	TRBV20-1	CSTLGSSGRVDTQYF
TRBJ2-1	TRBV20-1	CSVLRLAQSSYNEQFF
TRBJ2-7	TRBV4-2	CASSQERTSAYEQHF
TRBJ1-1	TRBV11-2	CASSLRSRDFASF
TRBJ2-5	TRBV7-9	CASSSVGGRETQYF
TRBJ2-7	TRBV10-1	CASSETTRAGGDEQYF
TRBJ2-2	TRBV5-4	CASSSYRGSTGELFF
TRBJ1-4	TRBV29-1	CSVAVQGLSFSEKLFF
TRBJ2-3	TRBV12-3/TRBV12-4	CASTWARDTQYF
TRBJ2-3	TRBV29-1	CSVPGSGRTDTQCF
TRBJ2-3	TRBV6-5	CASSTGGRPTDMQYF
TRBJ2-5	TRBV6-2/TRBV6-3	CASRWVPQETQYF
TRBJ1-2	TRBV7-9	CASSLEIGSRDGYTF
TRBJ1-6	TRBV11-2	CASSLESQKNSPLHF